The source of this TCR beta chain is a study of shared clonotypes between healthy human individuals (dated by TCRdb to the early 2020s). For the study in its entirety: The cohort included a few men and a couple of women between 18 and 49 years of age. For each donor, CD4 naive and CD4 memory were each run on three plates, CD8 naive on two plates, and CD8 memory on one plate. Per donor, leukapheresis produced somewhere between about 0.94 and 9.5 billion PBMCs. To increase sequencing depth and limit assay-specific biases, TCR repertoire library preparation and sequencing were carried out by different laboratories using diverse techniques. To estimate repertoire size and how much clonotype sharing occurs between individuals, the study deeply sequenced the blood TCR repertoires of roughly 5 healthy adults.

With regard to this clone: Its antigen is still unknown. No much larger clone exists at a distance of one base, and base qualities are not known.

General conclusions and limits of the study: Larger estimated clonotype richness was generally found for naive subsets than for memory subsets. Sampling was restricted to blood, and TCR repertoires in tissue are likely to differ from TCR repertoires in blood. Because the study included only a small number of donors, the genetic and exposure-history diversity represented was limited. Pairwise subsampling indicated that sequencing depth was expected to affect the degree of clonotype sharing among donors. Even with the large sequencing depth, rarefaction of the sorted-subset datasets indicated that sequencing was incomplete. Compared with non-shared clonotypes, the clonotypes found in all four sorted-subset donors had higher generation probabilities. Across a handful of donors, roughly 5.1% of naive CD4, roughly 3.5% of naive CD8, around 2.5% of memory CD4, and approximately 0.42% of memory CD8 clonotypes were shared.

V is clipped by 0 bases and J by 3 bases, and the sequence between their germline boundaries is 9 bases long. Taken from cysteine to phenylalanine, the CDR3 has 15 residues. Just the 45-base CDR3 DNA is kept, in frame starting at base 1. The germline V gene specifies SGHAT as CDR1 and FQNNGV as CDR2. The donors were healthy, HIV-negative adults who had no recently reported acute infections or vaccinations. Every donor was a Caucasian adult living in Nashville, Tennessee, USA. Magnetic negative selection was used to enrich CD4+ T cells, after which naive cells were positively selected on CD45RA and the negative fraction became the memory subset. Blood was obtained by leukapheresis, after which PBMCs were separated by Ficoll-Histopaque density gradient centrifugation and cryopreserved in liquid nitrogen vapor phase. Purity and quantity of every magnetically sorted T cell population were checked by analytical flow cytometry. Genomic DNA was isolated from every sorted fraction and measured by UV absorbance on a Nanodrop 2000c.

TCR CDR3 regions were amplified from genomic DNA by multiplex PCR using the deep immunoSEQ assay. Extracted genomic DNA from each cell subset was distributed evenly across all wells of several immunoSEQ 96-well plates, and each plate was treated as a replicate. Each replicate PCR for sorted subsets received approximately 200 ng genomic DNA, equal to some 32,000 T cell genomes. Purified libraries were measured with a Qubit 3.0 fluorometer, size-checked on a Bioanalyzer 2100, and measured again with the KAPA Library Quantification kit. Every immunoSEQ 96-well plate was sequenced on a dedicated single-read 150-cycle Illumina NextSeq 550 flow cell. Under the source paper's analysis protocol: The immunoSEQ output contained only junctional sequences without quality scores, so filtering could not match that applied to full-length reads. Sequences were annotated with PyIR, a Python wrapper for IgBLAST v1.9, using IMGT germline references to assign V/J genes and CDR3. Reads were removed for weak V/J assignments (E-value above 1e-6), missing CDR3, stop codons, out-of-frame junctions, or ambiguous translated residues. V3J clonotypes were defined as sequences sharing the same inferred V gene, J gene, and CDR3 amino acid sequence. Percentage overlap between repertoires was calculated by dividing the number of shared unique clonotypes by the size of the smaller repertoire. Richness of each repertoire was evaluated using RTK rarefaction, the Chao1 estimator, and Recon v2.1 estimates of unobserved clonotypes. Generation probabilities were computed with OLGA for all TCRbeta clonotypes obtained by the gDNA method from four donors. The table was pulled from immuneACCESS by TCRdb, which kept in-frame rearrangements only. Such tables lose some clones; where checked, under half of the loss comes from unresolved V genes, and the rest has no known cause. Clone size and the V and J calls come from that table; the DNA yielded D and trimming. The sample includes about 1.5 million clones, with 98% observed a single time. The ten largest clones capture approximately 0.45% of the sample.

The chain is made from TRBV11-2 and TRBJ2-1, with a tentative D gene TRBD1 over 6 matching bases. The specimen was naive CD4+ T cells sorted from blood. The sample's cell subset or site label, in plain terms: CD45RA+ positively selected. The receptor was isolated from a man aged 25-45 years in good health. The CDR3 region has the sequence CASSLDSQGYNEQFF. The sequenced DNA is TGTGCCAGCAGCTTAGACTCACAGGGCTACAATGAGCAGTTCTTC. Joined to the reference TRBV11-2 and TRBJ2-1 proteins, this CDR3 gives the full variable domain: EAGVAQSPRYKIIEKRQSVAFWCNPISGHATLYWYQQILGQGPKLLIQFQNNGVVDDSQLPKDRFSAERLKGVDSTLKIQPAKLEDSAVYLCASSLDSQGYNEQFFGPGTRLTVL.